This TCR beta chain is drawn from a study of control samples from healthy donors and cancer patients. V shed 0 bases and J shed 5 bases, with 14 bases lying between them. CDR1 and CDR2 (germline): SQVTM, ANQGSEA. The CDR3 totals 15 residues. Repertoires were generated with immunoSEQ multiplex PCR, while TCRdb's copy carries only in-frame clones and drops some. The sample contains about 150,000 clones, approximately 93% of which appear only once. This clone was detected once. V gene TRBV29-1 combines with J gene TRBJ2-1; D is perhaps TRBD1 or TRBD2 (5 bases each). The specimen was blood. The TCR sequence derives from a man between 18 and 35 years old in good health. In nucleotides, the CDR3 is TGCAGCGTTGAAGATAAGGGGACGGTACACAATGAGCAGTTCTTC. This gives the protein CSVEDKGTVHNEQFF.